A single TCR beta chain is shown here with its context. Its specificity is not known. Profiling relied on immunoSEQ multiplex PCR, and the TCRdb table lists in-frame clones only, not all of them. This repertoire shows around 43,000 clones, around nine tenths found once; its top ten account for 20% to 25%. Trimming stripped 0 bases from V and 5 bases from J, with 12 bases between. The CDR3 is made up of 15 amino acids. Germline V gene lookup returns CDR1 MNHNY and CDR2 SVGAGI (reference sequence). Noted time point: pretreatment peripheral blood. The entry originates in a study of PD-L1 blockade in urothelial cancer. Study-level background: The authors examined blood 3 weeks (second dose) and 6 weeks after treatment start.

The study, taken as a whole, reports: Tumor-associated blood clones were expanded more by durable-benefit patients at 3 weeks.

Sequenced here: PBMCs, sampled around atezolizumab (anti-PD-L1) treatment. V usage is TRBV6-6 and J usage is TRBJ2-3; TRBD2 is a possible D gene (5 bases). This clonotype was obtained from a donor over 35 with urothelial cancer. Written as DNA, the CDR3 is TGTGCCAGCAGTTACTCGACGGGGATTGGAGATACGCAGTATTTT. Residues: CASSYSTGIGDTQYF.